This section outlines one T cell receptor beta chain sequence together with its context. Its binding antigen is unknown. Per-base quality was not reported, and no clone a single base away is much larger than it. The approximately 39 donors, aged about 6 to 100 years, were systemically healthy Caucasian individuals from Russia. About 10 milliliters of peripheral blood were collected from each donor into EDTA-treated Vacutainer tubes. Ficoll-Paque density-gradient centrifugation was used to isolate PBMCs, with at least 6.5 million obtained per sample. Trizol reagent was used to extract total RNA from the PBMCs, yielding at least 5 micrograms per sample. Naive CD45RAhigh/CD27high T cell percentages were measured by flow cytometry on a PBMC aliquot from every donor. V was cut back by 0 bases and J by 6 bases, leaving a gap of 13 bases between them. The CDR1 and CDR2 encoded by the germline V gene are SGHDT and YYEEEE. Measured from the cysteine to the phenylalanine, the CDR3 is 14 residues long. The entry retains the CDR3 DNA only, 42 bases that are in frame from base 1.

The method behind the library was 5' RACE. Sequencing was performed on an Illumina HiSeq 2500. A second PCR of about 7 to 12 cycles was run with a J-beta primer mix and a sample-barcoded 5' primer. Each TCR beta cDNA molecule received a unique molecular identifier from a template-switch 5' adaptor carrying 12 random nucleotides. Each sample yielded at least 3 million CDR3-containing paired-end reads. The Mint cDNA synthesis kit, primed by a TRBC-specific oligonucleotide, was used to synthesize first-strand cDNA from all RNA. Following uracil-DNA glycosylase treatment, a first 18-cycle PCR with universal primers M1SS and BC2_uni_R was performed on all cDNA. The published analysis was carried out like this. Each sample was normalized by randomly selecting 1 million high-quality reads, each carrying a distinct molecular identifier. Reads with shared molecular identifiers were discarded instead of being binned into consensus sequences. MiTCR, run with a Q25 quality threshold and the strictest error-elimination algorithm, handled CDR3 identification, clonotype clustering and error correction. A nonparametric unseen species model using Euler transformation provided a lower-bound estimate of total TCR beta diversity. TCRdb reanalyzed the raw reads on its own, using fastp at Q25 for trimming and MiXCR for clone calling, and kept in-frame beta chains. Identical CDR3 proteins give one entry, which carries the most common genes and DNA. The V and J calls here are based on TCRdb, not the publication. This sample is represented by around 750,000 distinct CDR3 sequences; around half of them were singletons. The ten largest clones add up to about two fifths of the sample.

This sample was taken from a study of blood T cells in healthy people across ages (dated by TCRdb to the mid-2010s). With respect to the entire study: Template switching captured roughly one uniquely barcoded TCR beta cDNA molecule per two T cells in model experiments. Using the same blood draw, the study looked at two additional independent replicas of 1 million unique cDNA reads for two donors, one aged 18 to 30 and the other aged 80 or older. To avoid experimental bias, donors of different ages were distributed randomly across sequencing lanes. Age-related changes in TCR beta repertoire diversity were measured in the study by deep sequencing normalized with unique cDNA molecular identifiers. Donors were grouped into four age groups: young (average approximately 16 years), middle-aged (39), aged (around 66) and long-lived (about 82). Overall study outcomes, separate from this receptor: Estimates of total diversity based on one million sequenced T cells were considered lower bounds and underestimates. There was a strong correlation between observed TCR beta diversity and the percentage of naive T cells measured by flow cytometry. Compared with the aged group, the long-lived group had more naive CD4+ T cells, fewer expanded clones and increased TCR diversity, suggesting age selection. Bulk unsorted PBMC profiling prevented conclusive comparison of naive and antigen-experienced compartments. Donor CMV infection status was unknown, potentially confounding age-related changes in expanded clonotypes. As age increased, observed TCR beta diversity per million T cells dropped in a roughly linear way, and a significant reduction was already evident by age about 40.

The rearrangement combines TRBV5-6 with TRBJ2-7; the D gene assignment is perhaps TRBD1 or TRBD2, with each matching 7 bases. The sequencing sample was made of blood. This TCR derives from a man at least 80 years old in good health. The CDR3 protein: CASSLGEGASEQYF. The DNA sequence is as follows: TGTGCCAGCAGCTTGGGGGAGGGGGCGAGCGAGCAGTACTTC.